Below, 12 T cell receptor beta chains from the same sample are listed, as sequenced in a study of T cells in Graves' hyperthyroidism and ophthalmopathy (dated by TCRdb to between 2019 and 2020). The library was generated by multiplex PCR. The listed sequencing device is Illumina HiSeq 2000. Amplification of TCR beta CDR3 regions was carried out from RNA transcripts. A first-round RT-PCR of the TCR CDR3 used the HTBI primer set with the Qiagen OneStep RT-PCR kit. In TCRdb, the public reads were trimmed at Q25 with fastp and aligned with MiXCR, with productive beta chains retained. Each CDR3 protein gets just one entry, which takes the most common genes and DNA from the rows behind it. Here the sample has over 450,000 distinct CDR3 sequences; approximately 15% occur a single time. Around a sixth of the sample belongs to the ten largest clones. Specimen: blood. Source of these receptors: a woman in her late teens or twenties with Graves' hyperthyroidism.

V gene TRBV5-6 combines with J gene TRBJ2-3; D is unclear. This CDR3 comprises 12 residues. The germline V gene has CDR1 SGHDT and CDR2 YYEEEE. V gave up 6 bases and J gave up 7 bases, with 12 bases separating them. CDR3 nucleotides: TGTGCCAGCAACCCTTTGGGGAATACGCAGTATTTT. It is translated as CASNPLGNTQYF.

The sample holds a few counts of this clonotype. This sequence joins TRBV12-3 or TRBV12-4 and TRBJ2-1; perhaps TRBD2 as D (5 bases). The CDR3 is 15 residues long. V lost 10 bases to trimming and J lost 5 bases, with 21 bases between them. This CDR3 is CANSRDLRADNEQFF. CDR3 bases: TGTGCCAATAGCCGGGATCTCCGGGCCGACAATGAGCAGTTCTTC.

This clonotype appeared many times. The chain links TRBV27 to TRBJ2-1, with TRBD2 matching 10 bases. The germline CDR1 and CDR2 sequences are MNHEY and SMNVEV (reference sequence). The CDR3 loop spans 15 amino acids. V lost 5 bases, J lost 9 bases, and 10 bases stayed unmatched. CDR3 DNA: TGTGCCAGCAGTGAGACCTTAGCGGGAGGAATTGAGCAGTTCTTC. It yields the protein CASSETLAGGIEQFF.

This clonotype was recorded many times. The V call is TRBV20-1, the J call TRBJ2-2; D is ambiguous. The CDR3 extends over 15 amino acids. V gave up 4 bases and J gave up 3 bases, with 15 bases separating them. Per the germline V gene, CDR1 is DFQATT and CDR2 is SNEGSKA (reference sequence). This chain's CDR3 is CSATRMGLDTGELFF. In nucleotides, the CDR3 is TGCAGTGCTACTCGGATGGGTCTGGACACCGGGGAGCTGTTTTTT.

This clonotype was observed at least ten times. The V and J genes are TRBV29-1 and TRBJ1-2; 7 nucleotides align to TRBD1. The germline V gene encodes CDR1 SQVTM and CDR2 ANQGSEA. The junction had 2 bases not matched to a gene; V was cut back by 4 bases and J by 0 bases. The length of the CDR3 is 13 residues. CDR3 sequence: CSVGQGANYGYTF. In DNA form, the CDR3 reads TGCAGCGTTGGACAGGGAGCTAACTATGGCTACACCTTC.

There are a few counts of this clonotype. The chain has TRBV19 and TRBJ1-1; D is undetermined. The ends were cut back, 3 bases at V and 1 base at J, with 9 bases in the middle. The germline gives CDR1 LNHDA, CDR2 SQIVND (reference sequence). This CDR3 comprises 14 residues. CDR3: CASSIASANTEAFF. The DNA for the CDR3 is TGTGCCAGTAGTATTGCATCGGCGAACACTGAAGCTTTCTTT.

This clonotype was observed at least ten times. The chain has TRBV19 and TRBJ1-2, with D uncertain. Germline loops: CDR1 LNHDA, CDR2 SQIVND (reference sequence). The V end lost 2 bases, the J end lost 3 bases, and 10 bases lay between the germline ends. The CDR3 runs 14 residues. The CDR3 region is CASSITSRDYGYTF. The DNA for the CDR3 is TGTGCCAGTAGTATAACTTCTCGTGACTATGGCTACACCTTC. The full variable domain, in which reference TRBV19 and TRBJ1-2 provide the parts outside the CDR3, is DGGITQSPKYLFRKEGQNVTLSCEQNLNHDAMYWYRQDPGQGLRLIYYSQIVNDFQKGDIAEGYSVSREKKESFPLTVTSAQKNPTAFYLCASSITSRDYGYTFGSGTRLTVV.

V and J are TRBV19 and TRBJ2-3, with no clear D. Germline lookup yields CDR1 LNHDA and CDR2 SQIVND (reference sequence). CDR3 size: 11 residues. V lost 8 bases, J lost 5 bases, and 8 bases lay in between. CDR3 amino acids: CASSIGDTQYF. CDR3 in DNA: TGTGCCAGTTCTATTGGAGATACGCAGTATTTT. Full variable domain (missing parts from reference TRBV19 and TRBJ2-3): DGGITQSPKYLFRKEGQNVTLSCEQNLNHDAMYWYRQDPGQGLRLIYYSQIVNDFQKGDIAEGYSVSREKKESFPLTVTSAQKNPTAFYLCASSIGDTQYFGPGTRLTVL.

The V and J genes are TRBV7-6 and TRBJ2-7, with 10 bases aligning to TRBD1. CDR1 and CDR2 (germline): SGHVS, FNYEAQ. V dropped 0 bases and J dropped 5; count of bases not matched to a gene: 4. The CDR3 is 15 residues long. The CDR3 is CASSLATGGRNEQYF. The CDR3 DNA follows: TGTGCCAGCAGCTTAGCGACAGGGGGCAGGAACGAGCAGTACTTC.

Ten or more counts support this clonotype. The rearrangement uses TRBV12-3 or TRBV12-4 and TRBJ2-7, with D perhaps matching TRBD2 (6 bases). Trimming took 6 bases from V and 7 from J, leaving 25 bases between them. This CDR3 contains 16 residues. CDR3 DNA sequence: TGTGCCAGCAGCTGGCGGGACCTAGATTCCCCGTGGGAGCAGTACTTC. It is translated as CASSWRDLDSPWEQYF.

This clonotype was observed at least ten times. The chain has TRBV9 and TRBJ2-2; 11 nucleotides agree with TRBD2. V lost 0 bases, J lost 3 bases, and 4 bases stayed unmatched. Germline assignment: CDR1 SGDLS and CDR2 YYNGEE. The CDR3 has 17 residues. The CDR3: CASSVEGTSGYTGELFF. CDR3 DNA: TGTGCCAGCAGCGTAGAAGGGACTAGCGGATACACCGGGGAGCTGTTTTTT.

This clonotype came up many times. This rearrangement joins TRBV28 to TRBJ1-2; D is possibly TRBD1 (6 bases). Germline-derived CDR1 and CDR2 are MDHEN and SYDVKM. The CDR3 loop spans 15 amino acids. The germline V and J ends were trimmed by 4 bases and 3 bases, with 15 bases remaining between them. The CDR3 DNA follows: TGTGCCAGCAGTTCAGGGGTGGGCAGGTACTATGGCTACACCTTC. Translation: CASSSGVGRYYGYTF.